Here is one T cell receptor (beta chain) with its context. Its antigen is unknown. Using immunoSEQ multiplex PCR, the repertoire was profiled, and TCRdb retains in-frame clones only, with some absent. The sample has around 200,000 clones; roughly 94% are singletons. Some second doses came at about 4 weeks and others at about 12 weeks; these were pooled. Between the trimmed V and J ends, which lost 1 base and 8 bases, there was a span of 8 bases. Germline CDR1 is SGHAT and CDR2 is FQNNGV. This CDR3 has 12 residues. The data were obtained in a study of T cell responses to AZD1222 COVID-19 vaccine. Broader study findings: Females outnumbered males among donors, who were mostly white British; clonal diversity was possibly underestimated. CD4 TCRs linked to vaccination spanned spike, dominating at 160-218 and 743-854. Within unmutated variant regions lay the reported targets of nearly half of spike-specific TCRs.

V and J are TRBV11-2 and TRBJ1-1; D ambiguous. This receptor was taken from an adult who received the AZD1222 COVID-19 vaccine. The source material was peripheral blood, sampled 28 days after the second AZD1222 dose. The CDR3 bases are TGTGCCAGCAGCTTAGGGGTGGTGGAAGCTTTCTTT. Translation gives CASSLGVVEAFF.